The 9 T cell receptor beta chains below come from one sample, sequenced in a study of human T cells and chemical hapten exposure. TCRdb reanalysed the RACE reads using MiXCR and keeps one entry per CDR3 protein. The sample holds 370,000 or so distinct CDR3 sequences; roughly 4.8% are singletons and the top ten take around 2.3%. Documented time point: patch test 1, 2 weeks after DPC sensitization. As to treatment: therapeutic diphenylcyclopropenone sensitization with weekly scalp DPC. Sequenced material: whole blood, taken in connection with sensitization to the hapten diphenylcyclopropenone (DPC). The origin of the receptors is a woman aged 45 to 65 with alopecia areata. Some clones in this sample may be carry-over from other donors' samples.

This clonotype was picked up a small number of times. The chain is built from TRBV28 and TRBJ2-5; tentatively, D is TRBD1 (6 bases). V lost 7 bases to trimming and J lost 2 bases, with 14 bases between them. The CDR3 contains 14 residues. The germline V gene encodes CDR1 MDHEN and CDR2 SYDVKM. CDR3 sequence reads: CASTETGSQETQYF. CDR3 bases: TGTGCCAGCACCGAGACAGGAAGTCAAGAGACCCAGTACTTC.

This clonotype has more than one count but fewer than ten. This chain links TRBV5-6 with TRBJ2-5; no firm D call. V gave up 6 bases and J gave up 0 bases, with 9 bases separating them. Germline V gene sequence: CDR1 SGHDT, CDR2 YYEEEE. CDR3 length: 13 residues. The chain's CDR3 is CASTAGDQETQYF. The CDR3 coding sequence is TGTGCCAGCACCGCTGGGGACCAAGAGACCCAGTACTTC.

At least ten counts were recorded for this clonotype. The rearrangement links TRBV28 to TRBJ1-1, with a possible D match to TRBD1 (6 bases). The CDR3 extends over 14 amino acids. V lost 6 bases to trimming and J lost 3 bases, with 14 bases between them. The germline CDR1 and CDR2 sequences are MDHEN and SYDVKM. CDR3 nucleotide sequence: TGTGCCAGCAGCCCGAACAGGGACTACACTGAAGCTTTCTTT. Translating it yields CASSPNRDYTEAFF. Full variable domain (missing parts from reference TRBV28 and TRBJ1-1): DVKVTQSSRYLVKRTGEKVFLECVQDMDHENMFWYRQDPGLGLRLIYFSYDVKMKEKGDIPEGYSVSREKKERFSLILESASTNQTSMYLCASSPNRDYTEAFFGQGTRLTVV.

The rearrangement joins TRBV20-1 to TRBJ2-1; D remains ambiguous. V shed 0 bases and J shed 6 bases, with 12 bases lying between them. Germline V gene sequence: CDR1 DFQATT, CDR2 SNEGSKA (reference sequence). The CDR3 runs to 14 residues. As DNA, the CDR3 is TGCAGTGCTAGAGACATGCTCGTTTCCAATGAGCAGTTCTTC. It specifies CSARDMLVSNEQFF.

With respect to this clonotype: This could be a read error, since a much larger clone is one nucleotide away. The chain's CDR3 is CASSSTRDLGKLFF. The CDR3 DNA sequence: TGTGCCAGCAGCTCGACAAGAGATTTAGGAAAACTGTTTTTT. This chain joins TRBV5-6 and TRBJ1-4; unclear D gene. Between the trimmed V and J ends, which lost 3 bases and 10 bases, there was a span of 16 bases. This CDR3 spans 14 amino acids. Looked up from germline, CDR1 is SGHDT and CDR2 is YYEEEE.

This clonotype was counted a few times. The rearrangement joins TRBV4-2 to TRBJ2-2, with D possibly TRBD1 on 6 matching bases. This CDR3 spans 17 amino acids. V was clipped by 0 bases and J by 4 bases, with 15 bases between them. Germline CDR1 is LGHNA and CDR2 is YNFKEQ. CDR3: CASSQEAGAVGTGELFF. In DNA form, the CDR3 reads TGTGCCAGCAGCCAAGAAGCAGGGGCGGTAGGCACCGGGGAGCTGTTTTTT.

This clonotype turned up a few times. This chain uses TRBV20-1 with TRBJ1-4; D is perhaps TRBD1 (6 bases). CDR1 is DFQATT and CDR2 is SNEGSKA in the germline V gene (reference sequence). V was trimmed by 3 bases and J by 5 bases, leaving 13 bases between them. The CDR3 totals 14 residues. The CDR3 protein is CSASVAQGNEKLFF. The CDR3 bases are TGCAGTGCTAGCGTGGCCCAGGGGAATGAAAAACTGTTTTTT.

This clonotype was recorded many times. CDR3 region: CASSQSTGNTEAFF. In nucleotides, the CDR3 is TGCGCCAGCAGCCAATCTACAGGGAATACTGAAGCTTTCTTT. The V call is TRBV4-3, the J call TRBJ1-1; TRBD1 might be the D (6 bases). The length of the CDR3 is 14 residues. V lost 2 bases, J lost 5 bases, and 12 bases lay in between. From germline, CDR1 is LGHNA and CDR2 YSLEER.

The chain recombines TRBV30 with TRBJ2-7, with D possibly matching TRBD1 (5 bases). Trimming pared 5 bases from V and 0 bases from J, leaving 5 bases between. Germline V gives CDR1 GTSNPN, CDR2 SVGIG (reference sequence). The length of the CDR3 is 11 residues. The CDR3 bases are TGTGCCTGGGACAGCTCCTACGAGCAGTACTTC. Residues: CAWDSSYEQYF.